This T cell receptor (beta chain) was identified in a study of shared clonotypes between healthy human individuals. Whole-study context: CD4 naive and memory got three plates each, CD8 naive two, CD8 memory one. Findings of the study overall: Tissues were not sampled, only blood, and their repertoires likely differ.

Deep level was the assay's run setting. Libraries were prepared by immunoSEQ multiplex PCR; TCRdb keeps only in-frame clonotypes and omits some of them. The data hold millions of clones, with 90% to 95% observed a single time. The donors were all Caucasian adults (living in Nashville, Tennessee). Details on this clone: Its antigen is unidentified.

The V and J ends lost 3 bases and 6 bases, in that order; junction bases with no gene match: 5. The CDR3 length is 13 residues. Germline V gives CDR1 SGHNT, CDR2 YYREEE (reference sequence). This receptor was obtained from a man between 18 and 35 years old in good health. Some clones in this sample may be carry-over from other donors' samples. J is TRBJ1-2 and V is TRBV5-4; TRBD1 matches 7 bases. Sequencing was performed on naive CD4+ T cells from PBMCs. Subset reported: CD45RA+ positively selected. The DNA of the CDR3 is TGTGCCAGCAGCTACGACAGGGATGATGGCTACACCTTC. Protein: CASSYDRDDGYTF.